A selection of T cell receptor beta chains follows, all from one sample in a study of beta chain features in type 1 diabetes. Assay: immunoSEQ multiplex PCR; the TCRdb copy retains only in-frame clones and omits some. The sample includes 150,000 or so clones, less than 9.5% of them seen just once. The sequenced sample consisted of central memory CD4+ T cells from blood. Receptor source: a woman aged 18-29 years in good health. Each CDR3 is given with its conserved first and last residue. The D gene is left open where the match is weak. A row's size may be missing; if present it is once, few, many or a size class.

v_gene	j_gene	d_gene	abundance	CDR3nt	CDR3aa
TRBV7-6	TRBJ1-1	TRBD1	many	TGTGCCAGCAGCCGGGGATACAGGGGCAACACTGAAGCTTTCTTT	CASSRGYRGNTEAFF
TRBV5-1	TRBJ2-5	.	.	TGCGCCAGCAGCCCGCGGGGCCAAGAGACCCAGTACTTC	CASSPRGQETQYF
TRBV4-3	TRBJ2-3	.	.	TGCGCCAGCAGCCAAGATCTGTCTAGCACAGATACGCAGTATTTT	CASSQDLSSTDTQYF
TRBV7-2	TRBJ1-5	TRBD1	.	TGTGCCAGCAGTTCACAGGGGGCGCGGGGTCAGCCCCAGCATTTT	CASSSQGARGQPQHF
TRBV6-5	TRBJ2-1	.	.	TGTGCCAGCAGTTACGAGTCTAGCCCATACAATGAGCAGTTCTTC	CASSYESSPYNEQFF
TRBV5-1	TRBJ2-3	.	.	TGCGCCAGCAGCTTGGGGGTAGCGTGGGCAGATACGCAGTATTTT	CASSLGVAWADTQYF
TRBV29-1	TRBJ1-2	.	few	TGCAGCGTTGAAGATCAGGACAGTGACTATGGCTACACCTTC	CSVEDQDSDYGYTF
TRBV7-2	TRBJ2-5	.	few	TGTGCCAGCAGCTTAGTGCCAGGCCATTGGGAGACCCAGTACTTC	CASSLVPGHWETQYF
TRBV30	TRBJ2-1	TRBD2	.	TGTGCCTGGAGTGGAGCGGGAGGAGACAATGAGCAGTTCTTC	CAWSGAGGDNEQFF
TRBV5-1	TRBJ1-2	.	few	TGCGCCAGCAGCACTTCGACAGGACCCTATGGCTACACCTTC	CASSTSTGPYGYTF
TRBV27	TRBJ1-5	TRBD1	few	TGTGCCAGCAGAGATACGGACAGGGGCCTACTCAGGTATCAGCCCCAGCATTTT	CASRDTDRGLLRYQPQHF
TRBV20-1	TRBJ2-2	.	.	TGCAGTGCGTCGGTGACCGGGGAGCTGTTTTTT	CSASVTGELFF
TRBV5-1	TRBJ1-1	.	.	TGCGCCAGCAGCTTTAAGGGGGACACTGAAGCTTTCTTT	CASSFKGDTEAFF
TRBV9	TRBJ1-5	.	.	TGTGCCAGCAGCGTAGGAGGGGAGGGAGGTCAGCCCCAGCATTTT	CASSVGGEGGQPQHF
TRBV5-1	TRBJ2-2	.	.	TGCGCCAGCAGCAGGACACTGAACACCGGGGAGCTGTTTTTT	CASSRTLNTGELFF
TRBV6-1	TRBJ2-7	TRBD2	.	TGTGCCAGCAGTTGGACTAGCGGAGCCTACGAGCAGTACTTC	CASSWTSGAYEQYF
TRBV6-6	TRBJ1-5	.	.	TGTGCCAGCACTAAAATGGATCAGCCCCAGCATTTT	CASTKMDQPQHF
TRBV19	TRBJ1-6	.	.	TGTGCCAGTAGTACCCTCTGGACAGAAAGCTCCTATAATTCACCCCTCCACTTT	CASSTLWTESSYNSPLHF
TRBV4-2	TRBJ2-1	TRBD1	.	TGTGCCAGCAGCTGGGACAGCAATGAGCAGTTCTTC	CASSWDSNEQFF
TRBV4-1	TRBJ2-7	TRBD2	few	TGCGCCAGCAGCCAAGATGGTCCGGGACTCTTCGGGGGGGGGTCCTACGAGCAGTACTTC	CASSQDGPGLFGGGSYEQYF
TRBV7-2	TRBJ1-1	.	many	TGTGCCAGCTTGAGACAGAGAAACACTGAAGCTTTCTTT	CASLRQRNTEAFF
TRBV29-1	TRBJ2-1	.	few	TGCAGCGTCCCATCTAGACAGTATCCCCCCGATGAGCAGTTCTTC	CSVPSRQYPPDEQFF
TRBV30	TRBJ1-6	.	few	TGTGCCTGGAGTGTTCAGGGGCGGCGGTCACCCCTCCACTTT	CAWSVQGRRSPLHF
TRBV29-1	TRBJ1-1	.	few	TGCAGCACAAAGGGGGTGGGGAACACTGAAGCTTTCTTT	CSTKGVGNTEAFF
TRBV6-5	TRBJ2-1	.	.	TGTGCCAGCAGTTACTCGAACAGGGCGAGCTACAATGAGCAGTTCTTC	CASSYSNRASYNEQFF
TRBV28	TRBJ1-1	.	.	TGTGCCAGCAGTTTAGACAGGAACACTGAAGCTTTCTTT	CASSLDRNTEAFF
TRBV30	TRBJ1-3	.	few	TGTGCCTGGAGTACAGGTCTCTCTGGAAACACCATATATTTT	CAWSTGLSGNTIYF
TRBV5-4	TRBJ1-2	TRBD1	few	TGTGCCAGCAGCCTCCGGGACAGGAGGAACTATGGCTACACCTTC	CASSLRDRRNYGYTF
TRBV6-5	TRBJ2-3	.	.	TGTGCCAGCAGTTACGCGGCCCAGACAGATACGCAGTATTTT	CASSYAAQTDTQYF
TRBV7-9	TRBJ2-1	TRBD2	.	TGTGCCAGCAGCCCCATAGCGGGCTCTTACAATGAGCAGTTCTTC	CASSPIAGSYNEQFF
TRBV2	TRBJ1-1	.	.	TGTGCCAGCAGTGCAGTAGGGGTGAACACTGAAGCTTTCTTT	CASSAVGVNTEAFF
TRBV5-4	TRBJ2-5	.	few	TGTGCCAGCAGCCTCACAGGATCCCAGGGGAAGACCCAGTACTTC	CASSLTGSQGKTQYF
TRBV7-2	TRBJ2-1	TRBD2	.	TGTGCCAGCAGCGCTCCGGGACTAGCTTTCGGGGAGCAGTTCTTC	CASSAPGLAFGEQFF
TRBV30	TRBJ2-1	.	.	TGTGCCTGGAGTGTATACCTAAGTGAGCAGTTCTTC	CAWSVYLSEQFF
TRBV30	TRBJ1-1	TRBD1	few	TGTGCCTGCTCCCGGGACAGGGGGCGAAGGAACACTGAAGCTTTCTTT	CACSRDRGRRNTEAFF
TRBV4-1	TRBJ1-2	TRBD1	few	TGCGCCAGCAGCCAGCCGGGACAGGGGAACTATGGCTACACCTTC	CASSQPGQGNYGYTF
TRBV30	TRBJ1-2	.	.	TGTGCCTGGAGTGCTGGAGTAGGTGGTGGCTACACCTTC	CAWSAGVGGGYTF
TRBV13	TRBJ2-3	TRBD1	few	TGTGCCAGCAGCCTAAGACAGGGGGCAATCACAGATACGCAGTATTTT	CASSLRQGAITDTQYF
TRBV6-6	TRBJ1-2	.	once	TGTGCCAGCAGCCGCGGAGGCACTAACTATGGCTACACCTTC	CASSRGGTNYGYTF
TRBV2	TRBJ2-7	TRBD1	.	TGTGCCAGCAGTGGACAGGGCTACGAGCAGTACTTC	CASSGQGYEQYF
TRBV7-9	TRBJ1-2	TRBD1	.	TGTGCCAGCAGCTTAGGAGGGGTACAGGGGCACTATGGCTACACCTTC	CASSLGGVQGHYGYTF
TRBV5-1	TRBJ2-7	.	.	TGCGCCAGCAGCTTGGGACAGGACCCCTACGAGCAGTACTTC	CASSLGQDPYEQYF
TRBV5-1	TRBJ2-1	TRBD2	.	TGCGCCAGCAGCTTGGTGGCTAGCGGGGGGGGCTACAATGAGCAGTTCTTC	CASSLVASGGGYNEQFF
TRBV7-8	TRBJ1-2	.	.	TGTGCCAGCAGCTTGATTGAGGGTCAGGACGGCTACACCTTC	CASSLIEGQDGYTF
TRBV7-2	TRBJ2-1	TRBD2	.	TGTGCCAGTGCGAGCGGGGGACGCAACAATGAGCAGTTCTTC	CASASGGRNNEQFF
TRBV14	TRBJ1-1	.	few	TGTGCCAGCCGAGGTGTTGGAGACACTGAAGCTTTCTTT	CASRGVGDTEAFF
TRBV4-1	TRBJ2-5	.	.	TGCGCCAGCAGCCAAGTTGGGGCAGGGGCGGGCGAGACCCAGTACTTC	CASSQVGAGAGETQYF
TRBV5-1	TRBJ1-6	.	few	TGCGCCAGCAGCTTGGAACAGGGAAGGGCCCTCCACTTT	CASSLEQGRALHF